The rows below give T cell receptor beta chains drawn from one sample of a study of spatial heterogeneity in lung cancer. TCRdb redid the calling of the 5' RACE reads with MiXCR, one entry per CDR3 protein. Here the sample spans about 3,500 distinct CDR3 sequences, more than 7.5% being singletons. This material consisted of lung tumor tissue, taken at surgery. The receptors originated from a male donor with early-stage non-small cell lung cancer. The CDR3 runs from the conserved cysteine through the conserved F or W. Each record gives: J gene, D gene, V gene, clone size, CDR3 DNA, CDR3 protein. A D gene is named only where the DNA matches it firmly. Expanded clones are given a class, and other clones once, few, many or no size at all.

J gene: TRBJ2-1
D gene: .
V gene: TRBV11-2
clone size: medium-sized
CDR3 DNA: TGTGCCAGCAGCTTTTCAGCAAGCTCCTACAATGAGCAGTTCTTC
CDR3 protein: CASSFSASSYNEQFF

J gene: TRBJ1-1
D gene: TRBD1
V gene: TRBV29-1
clone size: many
CDR3 DNA: TGCAGCGTTCAGGGGGCCACTGAAGCTTTCTTT
CDR3 protein: CSVQGATEAFF

J gene: TRBJ2-3
D gene: .
V gene: TRBV5-1
clone size: few
CDR3 DNA: TGCGCCAGCAGCTTGGATGGGCTAAGCACAGATACGCAGTATTTT
CDR3 protein: CASSLDGLSTDTQYF

J gene: TRBJ1-4
D gene: TRBD1
V gene: TRBV19
clone size: medium-sized
CDR3 DNA: TGTGCCAGTACCTTTGACCGGGACAGGGACGCAACTAATGAAAAACTGTTTTTT
CDR3 protein: CASTFDRDRDATNEKLFF

J gene: TRBJ1-2
D gene: .
V gene: TRBV6-5
clone size: medium-sized
CDR3 DNA: TGTGCCAGCAGTTATGGGGGGCGTAGCTATGGCTACACCTTC
CDR3 protein: CASSYGGRSYGYTF

J gene: TRBJ2-6
D gene: .
V gene: TRBV5-1
clone size: many
CDR3 DNA: TGCGCCAGCAGCCAGGGTTCTGGGGCCAACGTCCTGACTTTC
CDR3 protein: CASSQGSGANVLTF

J gene: TRBJ2-3
D gene: .
V gene: TRBV7-2
clone size: .
CDR3 DNA: TGTGCCAGCACCCAGGGGCGGGCGGGCACAGATACGCAGTATTTT
CDR3 protein: CASTQGRAGTDTQYF

J gene: TRBJ1-1
D gene: .
V gene: TRBV5-1
clone size: medium-sized
CDR3 DNA: TGCGCCAGCAGCTTGTTCAGGGGCCAGGGGAACACTGAAGCTTTCTTT
CDR3 protein: CASSLFRGQGNTEAFF

J gene: TRBJ1-5
D gene: TRBD1
V gene: TRBV5-1
clone size: medium-sized
CDR3 DNA: TGCGCCAGCAGCAAAGGGACAGAGAATCAGCCCCAGCATTTT
CDR3 protein: CASSKGTENQPQHF

J gene: TRBJ1-1
D gene: .
V gene: TRBV28
clone size: .
CDR3 DNA: TGTGCCAGCAGTTTACCTCTGAGGGCCACTGAAGCTTTCTTT
CDR3 protein: CASSLPLRATEAFF

J gene: TRBJ1-2
D gene: .
V gene: TRBV27
clone size: medium-sized
CDR3 DNA: TGTGCCAGCAGTCCCCTGGGACCCGGAGTGAACTATGGCTACACCTTC
CDR3 protein: CASSPLGPGVNYGYTF

J gene: TRBJ2-2
D gene: TRBD1
V gene: TRBV24-1
clone size: medium-sized
CDR3 DNA: TGTGCCACCGGTGCTCGGACAGGGATCGGGGAGCTGTTTTTT
CDR3 protein: CATGARTGIGELFF

J gene: TRBJ2-7
D gene: .
V gene: TRBV5-1
clone size: few
CDR3 DNA: TGCGCCAGCAGCTTGGCAGTGGGGCACTCCTACGAGCAGTACTTC
CDR3 protein: CASSLAVGHSYEQYF

J gene: TRBJ2-3
D gene: TRBD2
V gene: TRBV29-1
clone size: .
CDR3 DNA: TGCAGCGTTGAGCCTAGCGGGGCCTTAGATACGCAGTATTTT
CDR3 protein: CSVEPSGALDTQYF

J gene: TRBJ2-5
D gene: TRBD2
V gene: TRBV2
clone size: medium-sized
CDR3 DNA: TGTGCCAGCAGTGTTATGACTAGCGGGAGAGGGACCCAAGAGACCCAGTACTTC
CDR3 protein: CASSVMTSGRGTQETQYF

J gene: TRBJ2-3
D gene: .
V gene: TRBV4-1
clone size: .
CDR3 DNA: TGCGCCAGCAGCCGTCTAAAGGGGGGCCGGGCAGATACGCAGTATTTT
CDR3 protein: CASSRLKGGRADTQYF

J gene: TRBJ1-2
D gene: TRBD1
V gene: TRBV19
clone size: many
CDR3 DNA: TGTGCCAGTAGACTATCGAGACAGGGCGGCTACACCTTC
CDR3 protein: CASRLSRQGGYTF

J gene: TRBJ1-2
D gene: .
V gene: TRBV6-2/TRBV6-3
clone size: medium-sized
CDR3 DNA: TGTGCCAGCAGTTACGCAACAAGCGAACCTAACTATGGCTACACCTTC
CDR3 protein: CASSYATSEPNYGYTF

J gene: TRBJ1-2
D gene: .
V gene: TRBV12-3/TRBV12-4
clone size: few
CDR3 DNA: TGTGCCAGCAGTTTATCGGGGGATGGCTACACCTTC
CDR3 protein: CASSLSGDGYTF

J gene: TRBJ2-1
D gene: TRBD2
V gene: TRBV28
clone size: many
CDR3 DNA: TGTGCCAGCAGTGGACTAGCGGAAACCTCCTACAATGAGCAGTTCTTC
CDR3 protein: CASSGLAETSYNEQFF

J gene: TRBJ1-5
D gene: .
V gene: TRBV18
clone size: medium-sized
CDR3 DNA: TGTGCCAGCTCACTGGCGGATGACAATCAGCCCCAGCATTTT
CDR3 protein: CASSLADDNQPQHF

J gene: TRBJ2-7
D gene: .
V gene: TRBV12-3/TRBV12-4
clone size: .
CDR3 DNA: TGTGCCAGCAGTTTATACAGTCTTTACGAGCAGTACTTC
CDR3 protein: CASSLYSLYEQYF

J gene: TRBJ2-1
D gene: TRBD2
V gene: TRBV20-1
clone size: .
CDR3 DNA: TGCAGTGCTCGACGCCCGCTAGCGGGGGCCTACAATGAGCAGTTCTTC
CDR3 protein: CSARRPLAGAYNEQFF

J gene: TRBJ2-5
D gene: .
V gene: TRBV30
clone size: many
CDR3 DNA: TGTGCCTGGAGACCTCCGGGACAACAAGAGACCCAGTACTTC
CDR3 protein: CAWRPPGQQETQYF

J gene: TRBJ1-3
D gene: .
V gene: TRBV7-4
clone size: medium-sized
CDR3 DNA: TGTGCCAGCAGCTTATCAGGCATTACAAACACCATATATTTT
CDR3 protein: CASSLSGITNTIYF

J gene: TRBJ1-1
D gene: TRBD1
V gene: TRBV12-3/TRBV12-4
clone size: many
CDR3 DNA: TGTGCCAGCAGTTTGCAGGGGGCTTCTGAAGCTTTCTTT
CDR3 protein: CASSLQGASEAFF

J gene: TRBJ1-6
D gene: TRBD1
V gene: TRBV20-1
clone size: few
CDR3 DNA: TGCAGTGCTAGGTCCGGGACAGTAAATTCACCCCTCCACTTT
CDR3 protein: CSARSGTVNSPLHF

J gene: TRBJ1-1
D gene: .
V gene: TRBV29-1
clone size: many
CDR3 DNA: TGCGGCGGGTGGACACCCGTTGTGAACACTGAAGCTTTCTTT
CDR3 protein: CGGWTPVVNTEAFF

J gene: TRBJ1-2
D gene: .
V gene: TRBV7-2
clone size: medium-sized
CDR3 DNA: TGTGCCAGCAGCTTACAACAGACAGTTGGCTACACCTTC
CDR3 protein: CASSLQQTVGYTF

J gene: TRBJ2-1
D gene: .
V gene: TRBV5-1
clone size: large
CDR3 DNA: TGCGCCAGCAGCTTGGCTGGCTTCACCTACAATGAGCAGTTCTTC
CDR3 protein: CASSLAGFTYNEQFF

J gene: TRBJ1-1
D gene: .
V gene: TRBV5-1
clone size: medium-sized
CDR3 DNA: TGCGCCAGCAGCTTAGGGGGAAAGAACACTGAAGCTTTCTTT
CDR3 protein: CASSLGGKNTEAFF

J gene: TRBJ2-2
D gene: .
V gene: TRBV9
clone size: medium-sized
CDR3 DNA: TGTGCCAGCAGCGTAGTTGGAGTTCCGGGGTCCGGGGAGCTGTTTTTT
CDR3 protein: CASSVVGVPGSGELFF

J gene: TRBJ1-4
D gene: TRBD1
V gene: TRBV20-1
clone size: many
CDR3 DNA: TGCAGTGCGACGGACAGGGGCGACGAAAAACTGTTTTTT
CDR3 protein: CSATDRGDEKLFF

J gene: TRBJ1-1
D gene: .
V gene: TRBV5-1
clone size: .
CDR3 DNA: TGCGCCAGCAGCTTGGATCAGGGCACTGAAGCTTTCTTT
CDR3 protein: CASSLDQGTEAFF

J gene: TRBJ2-7
D gene: .
V gene: TRBV28
clone size: medium-sized
CDR3 DNA: TGTGCCAGCAGCCCGAGAGGAGGCCTGCTTCTCGTCCACGAGCAGTACTTC
CDR3 protein: CASSPRGGLLLVHEQYF

J gene: TRBJ2-7
D gene: TRBD1
V gene: TRBV4-2
clone size: few
CDR3 DNA: TGTGCCAGCAGCCAGCCGGGACAGGGGGCGAACGAGCAGTACTTC
CDR3 protein: CASSQPGQGANEQYF

J gene: TRBJ2-3
D gene: .
V gene: TRBV7-9
clone size: medium-sized
CDR3 DNA: TGTGCCAGCAGCTTAGCGGCCTGGGTTGGAGATACGCAGTATTTT
CDR3 protein: CASSLAAWVGDTQYF

J gene: TRBJ2-3
D gene: .
V gene: TRBV3-1
clone size: medium-sized
CDR3 DNA: TGTGCCAGCAGCCAAGATGGTAGGGGAGCAGATACGCAGTATTTT
CDR3 protein: CASSQDGRGADTQYF

J gene: TRBJ2-7
D gene: TRBD2
V gene: TRBV5-1
clone size: medium-sized
CDR3 DNA: TGCGCCAGCAGCGCGGGACTAGTCGGTTCCTACGAGCAGTACTTC
CDR3 protein: CASSAGLVGSYEQYF

J gene: TRBJ2-3
D gene: TRBD1
V gene: TRBV3-1
clone size: medium-sized
CDR3 DNA: TGTGCCAGCAGCCCGGGACAGGGGGCGGCAGATACGCAGTATTTT
CDR3 protein: CASSPGQGAADTQYF

J gene: TRBJ2-1
D gene: TRBD1
V gene: TRBV2
clone size: medium-sized
CDR3 DNA: TGTGCCAGTAGGGGGAGAATGACAGGGAAAGACAATGAGCAGTTCTTC
CDR3 protein: CASRGRMTGKDNEQFF

J gene: TRBJ2-7
D gene: .
V gene: TRBV7-3
clone size: medium-sized
CDR3 DNA: TGTGCCAGCAGCTTGGGGCAGGCCCCCTACGAGCAGTACTTC
CDR3 protein: CASSLGQAPYEQYF

J gene: TRBJ1-1
D gene: TRBD1
V gene: TRBV28
clone size: medium-sized
CDR3 DNA: TGTGCCAGCAGTCCGTGGACAGGGATGAACACTGAAGCTTTCTTT
CDR3 protein: CASSPWTGMNTEAFF

J gene: TRBJ1-5
D gene: TRBD1
V gene: TRBV28
clone size: medium-sized
CDR3 DNA: TGTGCCAGCACAGGGGGTGGGCGCCAACCCCAGCATTTT
CDR3 protein: CASTGGGRQPQHF

J gene: TRBJ2-5
D gene: TRBD2
V gene: TRBV5-1
clone size: many
CDR3 DNA: TGCGCCAGCAGCTTGACTAGCGGGAGGCGTCAGGAAGAGACCCAGTACTTC
CDR3 protein: CASSLTSGRRQEETQYF

J gene: TRBJ2-1
D gene: .
V gene: TRBV7-9
clone size: medium-sized
CDR3 DNA: TGTGCCAGCAGCTTAACGGATTACAATGAGCAGTTCTTC
CDR3 protein: CASSLTDYNEQFF

J gene: TRBJ2-3
D gene: TRBD1
V gene: TRBV5-1
clone size: medium-sized
CDR3 DNA: TGCGCCAGCAGCCGAGGGGGCGGGACAGATACGCAGTATTTT
CDR3 protein: CASSRGGGTDTQYF

J gene: TRBJ1-1
D gene: .
V gene: TRBV5-6
clone size: many
CDR3 DNA: TGTGCCAGCAGCTTATCTCTGGACACTGAAGCTTTCTTT
CDR3 protein: CASSLSLDTEAFF

J gene: TRBJ2-5
D gene: TRBD2
V gene: TRBV27
clone size: .
CDR3 DNA: TGTGCCAGCAGTTTAATACCTCTAGCGGGCTTCCAAGAGACCCAGTACTTC
CDR3 protein: CASSLIPLAGFQETQYF

J gene: TRBJ2-7
D gene: TRBD1
V gene: TRBV18
clone size: medium-sized
CDR3 DNA: TGTGCCAGCTCACGGGGACAGGGCAAAGCCTACGAGCAGTACTTC
CDR3 protein: CASSRGQGKAYEQYF

J gene: TRBJ2-2
D gene: TRBD2
V gene: TRBV6-5
clone size: many
CDR3 DNA: TGTGCCAGCAGTTACTCTGGACTAGCGGGAGGCTACACCGGGGAGCTGTTTTTT
CDR3 protein: CASSYSGLAGGYTGELFF